This T cell receptor beta chain was identified during a study of T cells in Graves' hyperthyroidism and ophthalmopathy. Study outcomes and limitations: Among clonotypes expanded in thyroid above 0.001, most were also found in blood.

This clonotype was detected a few times. Its cognate antigen is unknown. Researchers took RNA transcripts and amplified the TCR beta CDR3 regions from them. Primed by the HTBI set, a first-round RT-PCR was run on the TCR CDR3. TCRdb processed the multiplex PCR reads anew with MiXCR; each CDR3 protein has one entry. The repertoire consists of about 200,000 distinct CDR3 sequences, with about 16% occurring once and the leading ten covering 35% to 50%. Material for sequencing was blood. The sequence was obtained from a man aged 40-49 years with Graves' hyperthyroidism.

The CDR3 sequence: CASSFPGESSGANVLTF. The CDR3 DNA reads TGCGCCAGCAGCTTCCCAGGGGAAAGCTCTGGGGCCAACGTCCTGACTTTC. The J gene is TRBJ2-6, the V gene TRBV5-1; TRBD1 is a possible D gene (6 bases). There are 17 residues in the CDR3. Trimming shortened V by 2 bases and J by 0 bases, and 12 bases separated the two germline ends. The germline V gene has CDR1 SGHRS and CDR2 YFSETQ.